This T cell receptor (beta chain) appears in the sequencing data of a study of T cells in Graves' hyperthyroidism and ophthalmopathy. Study results and limitations: Patients with ophthalmopathy were separated from those with stable hyperthyroidism by a 13 V-J model.

Amplification of TCR beta CDR3 regions used RNA as the template. HTBI primers drove first-round RT-PCR of the TCR CDR3. Via MiXCR, TCRdb re-called the multiplex PCR reads, giving one row per CDR3 protein. Seen here are about 400,000 distinct CDR3 sequences, around 15% observed once, and the top ten hold under 30%. On this clonotype: As yet, its antigen is unknown.

Per germline, CDR1 KGHDR and CDR2 SFDVKD. This CDR3 has 12 residues. Trimming left V 0 bases short and J 6 bases short, with 4 bases between. Researchers barred patients who had uncontrolled infection, other autoimmune disease, pregnancy or lactation. The diagnoses drew upon clinical symptoms, serum thyroxine and TRAb, thyroid ultrasound and orbital computed tomography. Fresh peripheral blood, under 11 ml, yielded the PBMCs. The clonotype comes from a man aged 50 to 60 with Graves' ophthalmopathy. This sequence joins TRBV24-1 and TRBJ1-2; D unresolved. The sample was blood. The CDR3 loop is CATSDLGDGYTF. The DNA for the CDR3 is TGTGCCACCAGTGATTTGGGCGATGGCTACACCTTC.